A selection of T cell receptor beta chains follows, all from one sample in a study of blood T cell repertoires in COVID-19. Libraries were prepared by immunoSEQ multiplex PCR; TCRdb keeps only in-frame clonotypes and omits some of them. The table lists roughly 150,000 clones, 87% of them singletons. Sequencing used peripheral blood. The receptors were gathered from a human donor in a cohort sampled during active COVID-19. CDR3s include the opening cysteine and the closing phenylalanine or tryptophan. A D gene is named only where the DNA matches it firmly.

TRBJ2-1 - TRBV4-1 CASSQDRLDTYNEQFF TGCGCCAGCAGCCAAGATAGACTAGACACCTACAATGAGCAGTTCTTC
TRBJ1-2 - TRBV4-3 CASSQDIKEVGYGYTF TGCGCCAGCAGCCAAGATATTAAGGAGGTGGGCTATGGCTACACCTTC
TRBJ2-7 TRBD2 TRBV7-9 CASSLEAGSPHEQYF TGTGCCAGCAGTTTGGAAGCGGGAAGTCCCCACGAGCAGTACTTC
TRBJ2-7 TRBD2 TRBV4-1 CASSQEKTSGSYEQYF TGCGCCAGCAGCCAAGAAAAGACTAGCGGTTCCTACGAGCAGTACTTC
TRBJ2-7 - TRBV5-5 CASSFSQVFGEQYF TGTGCCAGCAGCTTTTCCCAGGTTTTCGGCGAGCAGTACTTC
TRBJ2-1 TRBD2 TRBV10-3 CAIRWTSGGAYNEQFF TGTGCCATCAGGTGGACTAGCGGGGGGGCCTACAATGAGCAGTTCTTC
TRBJ1-1 - TRBV7-2 CASSLASRVGTEAFF TGTGCCAGCAGCTTAGCGTCCAGGGTGGGTACTGAAGCTTTCTTT
TRBJ1-2 TRBD1 TRBV9 CASSPRTGGELEGYTF TGTGCCAGCAGCCCCCGGACAGGGGGTGAACTAGAAGGCTACACCTTC
TRBJ1-2 TRBD1 TRBV5-6 CASSWGQGASGYTF TGTGCCAGCAGCTGGGGACAGGGGGCGAGCGGCTACACCTTC
TRBJ2-5 TRBD2 TRBV5-8 CASSSAGVETQYF TGTGCCAGCAGCTCGGCGGGAGTCGAGACCCAGTACTTC
TRBJ2-7 TRBD2 TRBV19 CASSATAGAAYEQYF TGTGCCAGTAGTGCCACAGCGGGAGCGGCATACGAGCAGTACTTC
TRBJ2-5 TRBD2 TRBV7-9 CASSSGRGIRTQKETQYF TGTGCCAGCAGCTCCGGGAGGGGGATACGTACCCAAAAAGAGACCCAGTACTTC
TRBJ2-7 TRBD1 TRBV6-5 CASRAQGSYEQYF TGTGCCAGCAGGGCACAGGGGTCCTACGAGCAGTACTTC
TRBJ1-1 - TRBV29-1 CSVLGQNTEAFF TGCAGCGTTCTAGGACAGAACACTGAAGCTTTCTTT
TRBJ2-2 - TRBV30 CAWKRSGALLNTGELFF TGTGCCTGGAAACGGTCGGGAGCCCTCTTGAACACCGGGGAGCTGTTTTTT
TRBJ2-7 - TRBV7-8 CASTSRDNTYEQYF TGTGCCAGCACCTCCCGGGACAACACCTACGAGCAGTACTTC